This TCR beta chain is from a study of T cells in Graves' hyperthyroidism and ophthalmopathy. Turning to the study itself: Any treatment followed the collection of peripheral blood at initial diagnosis. Study results and limitations: Most clonotypes that expanded in the thyroid above 0.001 also showed up in blood.

The CDR3 contains 13 residues. J gave up 7 bases and V 11 bases, and 8 bases lay outside the gene matches. The germline V gene has CDR1 MDHEN and CDR2 SYDVKM. This clonotype was found many times. What it binds is unknown. Drawn at first hyperthyroidism diagnosis, the blood sample preceded any ophthalmopathy symptoms. RNA transcripts yielded amplified TCR beta CDR3 regions. The HTBI primer set was used in a first-round RT-PCR of the TCR CDR3. Each CDR3 protein gets one entry after TCRdb re-called the multiplex PCR reads with MiXCR. Of about 580,000 distinct CDR3 sequences in the sample, about 15% were seen once.

Sequencing was done on a sample of blood. V and J are TRBV28 and TRBJ1-5; TRBD1 agrees at 10 bases. The source of this sequence is a woman in her twenties or thirties with Graves' hyperthyroidism that later progressed to Graves' ophthalmopathy. The CDR3, as DNA: TGTGCCGGAGGGACAGGGGTGGACCAGCCCCAGCATTTT. It is translated as CAGGTGVDQPQHF.